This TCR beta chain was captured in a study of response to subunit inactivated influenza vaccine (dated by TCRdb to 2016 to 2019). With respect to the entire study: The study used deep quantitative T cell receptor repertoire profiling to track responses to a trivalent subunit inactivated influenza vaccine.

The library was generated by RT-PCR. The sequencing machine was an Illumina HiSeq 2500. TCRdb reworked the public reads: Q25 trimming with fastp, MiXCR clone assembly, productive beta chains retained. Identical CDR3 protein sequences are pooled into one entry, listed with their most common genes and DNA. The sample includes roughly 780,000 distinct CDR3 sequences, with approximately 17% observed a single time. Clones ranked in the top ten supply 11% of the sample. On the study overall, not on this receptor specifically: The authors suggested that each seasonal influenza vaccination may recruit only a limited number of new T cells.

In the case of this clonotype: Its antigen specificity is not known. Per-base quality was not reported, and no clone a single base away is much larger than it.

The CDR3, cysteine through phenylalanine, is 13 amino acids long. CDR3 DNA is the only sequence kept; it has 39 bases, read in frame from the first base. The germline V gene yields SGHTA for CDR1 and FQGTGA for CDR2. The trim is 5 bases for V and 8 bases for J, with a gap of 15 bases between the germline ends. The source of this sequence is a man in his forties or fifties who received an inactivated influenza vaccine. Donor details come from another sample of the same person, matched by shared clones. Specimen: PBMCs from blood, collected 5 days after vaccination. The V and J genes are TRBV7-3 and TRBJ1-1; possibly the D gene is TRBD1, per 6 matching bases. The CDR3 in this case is CASSDRPPQEAFF. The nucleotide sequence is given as TGTGCCAGCAGCGACAGGCCACCACAGGAAGCTTTCTTT.